Below, 11 T cell receptor beta chains from the same sample are listed, as sequenced in a study of blood T cell repertoires in COVID-19. Using immunoSEQ multiplex PCR, the repertoire was profiled, and TCRdb retains in-frame clones only, with some absent. Among approximately 130,000 clones, around 81% were seen once, and the ten largest hold about 9.5%. Sequences were obtained from peripheral blood. These receptor sequences come from a man aged 35-49 years with active or convalescent COVID-19.

V and J are TRBV11-2 and TRBJ1-1, with TRBD1 matching over 8 bases. CDR1 SGHAT and CDR2 FQNNGV come from the germline V gene. This CDR3 has 14 residues. V dropped 5 bases and J dropped 1; count of bases not matched to a gene: 3. The CDR3 loop is CASSLQGGNTEAFF. As DNA, the CDR3 is TGTGCCAGCAGCCTACAGGGGGGGAACACTGAAGCTTTCTTT.

The chain couples TRBV6-5 to TRBJ1-2; unclear D gene. The CDR3 contains 13 residues. Germline V gene lookup returns CDR1 MNHEY and CDR2 SVGAGI. V was cut by 2 bases and J by 3 bases, with 7 bases left in between. CDR3 nucleotide sequence: TGTGCCAGCAGTTACCAGTCCGACTATGGCTACACCTTC. It codes for CASSYQSDYGYTF.

This chain connects TRBV6-6 to TRBJ1-6; D not resolved. The CDR3 loop spans 16 amino acids. In germline, CDR1 is MNHNY, CDR2 SVGAGI (reference sequence). V lost 2 bases to trimming and J lost 4 bases, with 12 bases between them. The CDR3 DNA sequence: TGTGCCAGCAGTTACGAGAGCGGGGATTATAATTCACCCCTCCACTTT. As protein: CASSYESGDYNSPLHF.

This sequence joins TRBV11-2 and TRBJ1-4; 9 bases align to TRBD1. Trimming took 5 bases from V and 7 from J; bases not matched to a gene: 8. The germline gives CDR1 SGHAT, CDR2 FQNNGV. The CDR3 consists of 15 residues. CDR3 bases: TGTGCCAGCAGCCTCCACACAGGGGGCGGTGAAAAACTGTTTTTT. Amino acid sequence: CASSLHTGGGEKLFF.

V and J are TRBV10-3 and TRBJ2-3, with 15 positions matching TRBD2. The V gene's germline CDR1 is ENHRY and CDR2 SYGVKD. J was trimmed by 4 bases and V by 4 bases; bases with no gene match: 9. The CDR3 spans 18 residues. CDR3 sequence: CAISGTSGGAVRSDTQYF. The CDR3 DNA reads TGTGCCATCAGTGGGACTAGCGGGGGGGCGGTGAGGTCAGATACGCAGTATTTT.

The V call is TRBV6-5, the J call TRBJ1-2; the D is unclear. The CDR3 has 16 amino acids. Germline V gene data show CDR1 as MNHEY and CDR2 as SVGAGI. Trimming removed 0 bases from V and 4 bases from J, with 15 bases in between. The CDR3 sequence is CASSYSTSGFGYGYTF. The CDR3 DNA reads as TGTGCCAGCAGTTACTCGACGTCGGGGTTTGGCTATGGCTACACCTTC.

Only a few counts were recorded for this clone. The chain couples TRBV5-1 to TRBJ1-4; D is unclear. Trimming took 5 bases from V and 5 from J, leaving 4 bases between them. The CDR3 has 11 amino acids. Germline V CDR1 and CDR2: SGHRS, YFSETQ. The CDR3 is CASRLNEKLFF. CDR3 bases: TGCGCCAGCAGACTGAATGAAAAACTGTTTTTT.

This clone was picked up one time. The rearrangement joins TRBV9 to TRBJ1-4; no clear D. Germline CDR1 is SGDLS and CDR2 is YYNGEE. V lost 4 bases, J lost 7 bases, and 11 bases lay in between. The CDR3 contains 13 residues. CDR3 bases: TGTGCCAGCAGCTTAAGGTCTAGTGAAAAACTGTTTTTT. Translating it yields CASSLRSSEKLFF.

V and J are TRBV2 and TRBJ1-3; tentatively, D is TRBD1 (5 bases). CDR1 is SNHLY, CDR2 FYNNEI, per germline. Trimming left V 4 bases short and J 0 bases short, with 13 bases between. The CDR3 has 16 amino acids. The CDR3 sequence: CASSGGGIISGNTIYF. In DNA, the CDR3 is TGTGCCAGCAGTGGGGGGGGAATTATCTCTGGAAACACCATATATTTT. The full variable domain, completed using reference TRBV2 and TRBJ1-3, is EPEVTQTPSHQVTQMGQEVILRCVPISNHLYFYWYRQILGQKVEFLVSFYNNEISEKSEIFDDQFSVERPDGSNFTLKIRSTKLEDSAMYFCASSGGGIISGNTIYFGEGSWLTVV.

The CDR3 DNA is TGTGCCAGCAGCACACAGGGGAACACTGAAGCTTTCTTT. This translates into CASSTQGNTEAFF. J is TRBJ1-1 and V is TRBV14, with D perhaps matching TRBD1 (6 bases). The V end lost 5 bases, the J end lost 1 base, and 8 bases lay between the germline ends. Germline lookup yields CDR1 SGHDN and CDR2 FVKESK. The CDR3 loop spans 13 amino acids. The variable domain in full, with the rest retrieved from reference TRBV14 and TRBJ1-1, is EAGVTQFPSHSVIEKGQTVTLRCDPISGHDNLYWYRRVMGKEIKFLLHFVKESKQDESGMPNNRFLAERTGGTYSTLKVQPAELEDSGVYFCASSTQGNTEAFFGQGTRLTVV.

The gene calls are TRBV5-4 and TRBJ1-4, with TRBD1 matching over 8 bases. The junction had 2 bases not matched to a gene; V was cut back by 4 bases and J by 0 bases. This CDR3 is 15 amino acids long. Germline lookup yields CDR1 SGHNT and CDR2 YYREEE (reference sequence). The CDR3 reads CASSIQGATNEKLFF. The DNA for the CDR3 is TGTGCCAGCAGCATACAGGGGGCAACTAATGAAAAACTGTTTTTT.